Sequencing of this T cell receptor beta chain was carried out in a study of vaccination and CD4 T cells after COVID-19. Study as a whole: Sampling occurred at day 14 and days 161 to 241 post-vaccination in three convalescent patients. Findings and limits, study-wide: For convalescent patients, 304 of the 307 vaccine-specific clones analyzed were classified as spike mono-reactive.

Time point noted: late sampling 161 to 241 days after vaccination in a few convalescent patients. Each CDR3 protein gets one entry after TCRdb re-called the PCR reads with MiXCR. The sample has 30,000 or so distinct CDR3 sequences; 50% are singletons. Remarks on this clonotype: Its specificity is not known.

This CDR3 spans 15 amino acids. Trimming took 1 base from V and 2 from J, leaving 10 bases between them. Germline values: CDR1 MGHRA, CDR2 YSYEKL. The sample consisted of CD4+ T cells from blood, taken about 7 months after SARS-CoV-2 vaccination. The clonotype originates from a human donor who had recovered from COVID-19. This chain uses TRBV4-1 with TRBJ2-3, with unresolved D. CDR3 nucleotide sequence: TGCGCCAGCAGCCAAGTCGGAGCTCACACAGATACGCAGTATTTT. Encoded protein: CASSQVGAHTDTQYF.